This entry lists 28 T cell receptor beta chains sequenced from one sample in a study of response to subunit inactivated influenza vaccine (dated by TCRdb to 2016 to 2018). The library was built by means of RT-PCR. The sample was run on an Illumina HiSeq 2500. TCRdb redid the processing of the public reads, applying fastp at Q25 and MiXCR, and retained in-frame beta chains. Identical CDR3 protein sequences are pooled into one entry, listed with their most common genes and DNA. Within this sample are more than 450,000 distinct CDR3 sequences, with 6.5% to 8% of them counted one time only. The biggest ten clones account for roughly 13% of the sample. The sequenced sample was PBMCs from blood, obtained around 25 months after vaccination. Source of these receptors: a man between 50 and 69 years old who received an inactivated influenza vaccine. Donor details come from another sample of the same person, matched by shared clones.

This clonotype was found many times. The chain carries TRBV14 and TRBJ2-2; 9 bases line up with TRBD2. Germline CDR1 SGHDN, CDR2 FVKESK. Trimming removed 0 bases from V and 1 base from J; junction bases left unmatched: 3. The CDR3 contains 17 residues. The CDR3, as DNA: TGTGCCAGCAGCCAAGATACGACTAGCGGGAACACCGGGGAGCTGTTTTTT. Protein: CASSQDTTSGNTGELFF.

At least ten counts were recorded for this clonotype. The chain links TRBV20-1 to TRBJ2-1; D remains ambiguous. Per the germline V gene, CDR1 is DFQATT and CDR2 is SNEGSKA (reference sequence). This CDR3 comprises 13 residues. Trimming left V 4 bases short and J 6 bases short, with 13 bases between. The CDR3 sequence: CSAKNGPVNEQFF. The CDR3 coding sequence is TGCAGTGCTAAAAATGGACCCGTCAATGAGCAGTTCTTC.

In nucleotides, the CDR3 is TGTGCCAGCACCCTATCAGGGGCGCCTGAAGCTTTCTTT. Protein: CASTLSGAPEAFF. This chain links TRBV6-1 with TRBJ1-1; maybe TRBD1 (6 bases). Germline CDR1 is MNHNS and CDR2 is SASEGT. The germline V and J ends were trimmed by 7 bases and 6 bases, with 15 bases remaining between them. This CDR3 has 13 residues.

This clonotype was seen repeatedly, ten times or more. The chain uses TRBV20-1 and TRBJ1-5, with D maybe TRBD1 (6 bases). This CDR3 region has 15 residues. The V gene's germline CDR1 is DFQATT and CDR2 SNEGSKA (reference sequence). V was clipped by 0 bases and J by 6 bases, with 15 bases between them. This CDR3 is CSARDGGLEAQPQHF. The CDR3 nucleotides are TGCAGTGCTAGAGATGGGGGCCTGGAGGCTCAGCCCCAGCATTTT.

This clonotype was picked up a small number of times. The V call is TRBV7-9, the J call TRBJ2-7; unclear D gene. CDR1 is SEHNR and CDR2 is FQNEAQ in the germline V gene (reference sequence). The CDR3 extends over 13 amino acids. The V gene lost 0 bases and the J gene lost 2 bases, with 5 bases spanning the gap. The CDR3 protein is CASSLALTYEQYF. CDR3 DNA: TGTGCCAGCAGCTTAGCATTAACCTACGAGCAGTACTTC.

This clonotype came up many times. CDR3 sequence reads: CASSPLSLPYEQYF. In DNA, the CDR3 is TGTGCCAGCAGCCCCCTTTCGTTGCCCTACGAGCAGTACTTC. The rearrangement uses TRBV7-9 and TRBJ2-7; D ambiguous. Germline V gene sequence: CDR1 SEHNR, CDR2 FQNEAQ (reference sequence). The V end was cut by 5 bases, the J end by 2 bases, with 13 bases between. This CDR3 contains 14 residues.

This chain uses TRBV7-2 with TRBJ2-2, with D perhaps TRBD1 (6 bases). The CDR3 covers 15 residues. Germline V gene data show CDR1 as SGHTA and CDR2 as FQGNSA. V was shortened by 2 bases and J by 6 bases, with 13 bases between the two germline ends. Written as DNA, the CDR3 is TGTGCCAGCAGCTTATTACAGGGTCCCGCCGGGGAGCTGTTTTTT. Its translation is CASSLLQGPAGELFF.

This clonotype has more than one count but fewer than ten. The CDR3 here is CASSPSGPYEQYF. As DNA, the CDR3 is TGTGCCAGCAGCCCTAGCGGCCCCTACGAGCAGTACTTC. This rearrangement joins TRBV7-8 to TRBJ2-7; 7 bases align to TRBD2. This CDR3 spans 13 amino acids. Trimming removed 5 bases from V and 2 bases from J; junction bases left unmatched: 3. Looked up from germline, CDR1 is SGHVS and CDR2 is FQNEAQ.

This clonotype was seen at least ten times. The chain couples TRBV12-3 or TRBV12-4 to TRBJ2-7; the match to TRBD2 covers 9 bases. The CDR3 length is 14 residues. The ends lost 3 bases at V and 1 base at J; junction bases unmatched: 1. In DNA form, the CDR3 reads TGTGCCAGCAGTTTGCTAGCGGGGTCCTACGAGCAGTACTTC. Protein sequence: CASSLLAGSYEQYF.

The rearrangement links TRBV5-5 to TRBJ1-5; weak D call: TRBD1 (6 bases). Trimming removed 4 bases at V and 9 bases at J, with 20 bases between. The germline gives CDR1 SGHKS, CDR2 YYEKEE (reference sequence). This CDR3 contains 15 residues. This CDR3 reads CASSGVHAPDRPQHF. The CDR3 region has the DNA TGTGCCAGCAGCGGCGTACATGCCCCGGACAGGCCCCAGCATTTT.

This clonotype appeared many times. The rearrangement links TRBV11-1 to TRBJ1-3; D is ambiguous. In germline, CDR1 is SGHAT, CDR2 FQDESV (reference sequence). Trimming took off 2 bases at V and 0 bases at J, with 8 bases between the two ends. The CDR3 covers 15 residues. CDR3 coding DNA: TGTGCCAGCAGCTTAACAGCAAGCTCTGGAAACACCATATATTTT. Encoded protein: CASSLTASSGNTIYF.

V and J are TRBV2 and TRBJ2-2; TRBD1 might be the D (5 bases). The CDR3 length is 14 residues. V lost 4 bases to trimming and J lost 3 bases, with 9 bases between them. Germline V gene lookup returns CDR1 SNHLY and CDR2 FYNNEI. Here the CDR3 DNA reads TGTGCCAGCAGTGCCGAAGGGGACACCGGGGAGCTGTTTTTT. Its protein product is CASSAEGDTGELFF.

This clonotype appeared a few times. The chain couples TRBV10-1 to TRBJ2-3; D may be TRBD2 (6 bases). Germline V gives CDR1 WNHNN, CDR2 SYGVQD (reference sequence). V lost 4 bases and J 2 bases, leaving 16 bases between the germline ends. This CDR3 has 16 residues. The CDR3 nucleotides read TGCGCCAGCAGTGCCATTTGGGGGGAACCCACAGATACGCAGTATTTT. It is translated as CASSAIWGEPTDTQYF.

This sequence joins TRBV7-7 and TRBJ2-2, with no clear D. This CDR3 has 13 residues. Germline values: CDR1 SSHAT, CDR2 FNYEAQ (reference sequence). Trimming removed 7 bases from V and 5 bases from J, with 11 bases in between. DNA for the CDR3: TGTGCCAGCAAAATCTCGGAAACCGGGGAGCTGTTTTTT. This encodes CASKISETGELFF.

The chain employs TRBV24-1 and TRBJ1-2, with 7 positions matching TRBD1. The CDR3 has 13 amino acids. J lost 4 bases, V lost 5 bases, and 3 bases had no gene match. Germline V gene lookup returns CDR1 KGHDR and CDR2 SFDVKD. The CDR3 region is CATSAGTVYGYTF. The CDR3 bases are TGTGCCACCAGTGCGGGGACAGTCTATGGCTACACCTTC.

This clonotype was recorded at least ten times. The chain uses TRBV4-3 and TRBJ2-2; D not resolved. Trimming cost V 0 bases and J 6 bases, with 8 bases left between them. The germline V gene has CDR1 LGHNA and CDR2 YSLEER. The CDR3 runs to 14 residues. This chain's CDR3 is CASSQDWGSGELFF. The CDR3 nucleotides are TGCGCCAGCAGCCAAGATTGGGGTTCCGGGGAGCTGTTTTTT.

The chain uses TRBV25-1 and TRBJ1-2, with D unresolved. This CDR3 contains 11 residues. V dropped 3 bases and J dropped 8 bases, with 7 bases sitting between them. CDR1 MGHDK and CDR2 SYGVNS come from the germline V gene. The CDR3 spells CASSDGWGYTF. Written as DNA, the CDR3 is TGTGCCAGCAGTGATGGGTGGGGCTACACCTTC.

This clonotype was seen only a few times. This chain joins TRBV12-3 or TRBV12-4 and TRBJ2-1; 7 nucleotides line up with TRBD2. The CDR3 is made up of 15 amino acids. V shed 1 base and J 7 bases; nucleotides not matched to a gene: 7. The CDR3: CASSLGFLAANEQFF. In nucleotides, the CDR3 is TGTGCCAGCAGTTTAGGTTTCCTAGCGGCGAATGAGCAGTTCTTC.

The genes are TRBV11-1 and TRBJ2-7, with D hard to call. CDR1 SGHAT and CDR2 FQDESV come from the germline V gene (reference sequence). The CDR3 consists of 15 residues. Trimming pared 6 bases from V and 0 bases from J, leaving 15 bases between. CDR3 sequence (DNA): TGTGCCAGCAGTCCCCCAGGATCTCTCTCCTACGAGCAGTACTTC. Translated, it gives CASSPPGSLSYEQYF.

This chain connects TRBV18 to TRBJ2-5, with D perhaps being TRBD1 or TRBD2 (7 bases each). The germline V gene encodes CDR1 KGHSH and CDR2 LQKENI. This CDR3 is built from 16 residues. The V and J ends lost 6 bases and 7 bases respectively, with 24 bases between them. In DNA form, the CDR3 reads TGTGCCAGCTCCGCCGGGACAGCCGATACTAGCGCGACCCAGTACTTC. Encoded protein: CASSAGTADTSATQYF.

The table lists this clonotype with a few counts. V is TRBV24-1 and J is TRBJ2-3; D unclear. Germline CDR1 is KGHDR and CDR2 is SFDVKD. Deletions cut 4 bases from V and 9 bases from J, with 13 bases between. The CDR3 has 13 residues. The CDR3 DNA reads as TGTGCCACCAGTGACCCTACATACCCAACGCAGTATTTT. This gives the protein CATSDPTYPTQYF.

This clonotype has only a few counts. The chain is built from TRBV11-2 and TRBJ1-2; 7 bases match TRBD1. The V gene end was trimmed by 0 bases and the J gene end by 3 bases; junction bases not matched to a gene: 7. CDR1 SGHAT and CDR2 FQNNGV come from the germline V gene. The CDR3 has 16 residues. The chain's CDR3 is CASSLDRRGRYYGYTF. In DNA form, the CDR3 reads TGTGCCAGCAGCTTAGATAGAAGGGGGCGCTACTATGGCTACACCTTC.

The gene calls are TRBV7-9 and TRBJ2-7; TRBD2 agrees at 8 bases. The V segment lost 5 bases and the J segment 4 bases; nucleotides outside the gene matches: 10. The CDR3 has 15 amino acids. Germline V gives CDR1 SEHNR, CDR2 FQNEAQ (reference sequence). This CDR3 is CASSPQIAGTYEQYF. The CDR3 coding sequence is TGTGCCAGCAGCCCCCAGATAGCGGGGACGTACGAGCAGTACTTC.

The rearrangement uses TRBV12-3 or TRBV12-4 and TRBJ1-2; unclear D gene. This CDR3 has 13 amino acids. Trimming took 6 bases from V and 7 from J, leaving 15 bases between them. DNA for the CDR3: TGTGCCAGCAGCCCCCGACGCCTCACTGGCTACACCTTC. Its protein is CASSPRRLTGYTF.

This clonotype was detected only a few times. In DNA, the CDR3 is TGCGCCAGCAAGGTATGGCAGGGAAGCTACGAGCAGTACTTC. Translation gives CASKVWQGSYEQYF. This chain links TRBV5-1 with TRBJ2-7, with D possibly matching TRBD1 (5 bases). This CDR3 has 14 residues. Germline values: CDR1 SGHRS, CDR2 YFSETQ. V shed 6 bases and J shed 3 bases, with 16 bases lying between them.

The gene calls are TRBV12-3 or TRBV12-4 and TRBJ2-2, with D possibly called TRBD1 or TRBD2 (5 bases each). CDR3 length equals 14 residues. V was pared by 4 bases and J by 5 bases, with 11 bases between. The CDR3 sequence is CASSSGTLTGELFF. Written as DNA, the CDR3 is TGTGCCAGCAGTTCCGGGACGCTAACCGGGGAGCTGTTTTTT.

This clonotype was recorded many times. This rearrangement joins TRBV4-2 to TRBJ2-2; D might be TRBD1 or TRBD2, each matching 6 bases. The germline gives CDR1 LGHNA, CDR2 YNFKEQ. This CDR3 is built from 15 residues. V lost 5 bases, J lost 1 base, and 11 bases lay in between. The CDR3 protein is CASSGGLMNTGELFF. The CDR3 DNA reads as TGTGCCAGCAGCGGGGGGCTTATGAACACCGGGGAGCTGTTTTTT.

In its sample, this clonotype was seen many times. This rearrangement joins TRBV11-2 to TRBJ1-5, with D possibly TRBD1 on 6 matching bases. This CDR3 region has 15 residues. Per the germline V gene, CDR1 is SGHAT and CDR2 is FQNNGV. V was pared by 6 bases and J by 2 bases, with 14 bases between. The CDR3 protein is CASSEQGLGNQPQHF. The CDR3 coding sequence is TGTGCCAGCAGTGAACAGGGCTTGGGCAATCAGCCCCAGCATTTT.